These T cell receptor beta chains were read from a single sample in a study of regulatory T cells in long-lasting Graves disease. One entry per CDR3 protein, called by TCRdb with MiXCR from the multiplex PCR reads. In the table there are around 250,000 distinct CDR3 sequences, around 19% of which are singletons. These records were also assigned to another study, of T cells in Graves' hyperthyroidism and ophthalmopathy.

The specimen was peripheral blood mononuclear cells (PBMCs), collected at new diagnosis, from a patient treated with antithyroid drugs. These receptors were taken from a young woman with Graves disease. CDR3s include the opening cysteine and the closing phenylalanine or tryptophan. D genes are given only for firm matches. Clone size is shown for a subset of rows, as once, few, many or a class of expanded clone.

CDR3nt | CDR3aa | j_gene | abundance | v_gene | d_gene
TGTGCCAGTAGTATCGGGGCGTGGAATCAGCCCCAGCATTTT | CASSIGAWNQPQHF | TRBJ1-5 | many | TRBV19 | .
TGTGCCAGCAGTCCGACAGCCACCTACGAGCAGTACTTC | CASSPTATYEQYF | TRBJ2-7 | few | TRBV12-3/TRBV12-4 | .
TGTGCCAGCAGCTTAGGCCAAGCGAACACTGAAGCTCTCTTT | CASSLGQANTEALF | TRBJ1-1 | . | TRBV7-8 | .
TGTGCCAGCAGAAGTAAGGACGGTAATGAAAAACTGTTTTTT | CASRSKDGNEKLFF | TRBJ1-4 | many | TRBV7-4 | .
TGTGCCAGCAATAACCACTCCTACAATGAGCAGTTCTTC | CASNNHSYNEQFF | TRBJ2-1 | once | TRBV19 | .
TGCGCCAGCAGTGAGCGGGGGGCCCTTGGTGAGCAGTTCTTC | CASSERGALGEQFF | TRBJ2-1 | many | TRBV5-1 | TRBD2
TGTGCCAGTAAACCGCAGGGGCGCAACTATGGCTACACCTTC | CASKPQGRNYGYTF | TRBJ1-2 | . | TRBV19 | .
TGTGCCAGCAGCGCATCCTACGAGCAGTACTTC | CASSASYEQYF | TRBJ2-7 | many | TRBV7-2 | .
TGCGCCAGCAGCTTGGAGAAGACTTACTCCTACAATGAGCAGTTCTTC | CASSLEKTYSYNEQFF | TRBJ2-1 | few | TRBV5-1 | .
TGTGCCAGCAGCTTAGGCCATGGGGTTGCAGGGCGAGAGACCCAGTACTTC | CASSLGHGVAGRETQYF | TRBJ2-5 | many | TRBV7-6 | .
TGTGCCAGCAGAGCGGGACTAGCGGCAGCCTACGAGCAGTACTTC | CASRAGLAAAYEQYF | TRBJ2-7 | . | TRBV2 | TRBD2
TGCGCCAGCAGCGCCTCGACAGGGGCCGGCGCTGAAGCTTTCTTT | CASSASTGAGAEAFF | TRBJ1-1 | many | TRBV5-1 | TRBD1
TGTGCCAGCAGCGCTGGCGGGACGCAGGCTTTCTTT | CASSAGGTQAFF | TRBJ1-1 | many | TRBV9 | .
TGTGCCAGCAGCCCTCAGGGACGGAGGAATGAAAAACTGTTTTTT | CASSPQGRRNEKLFF | TRBJ1-4 | many | TRBV13 | .
TGTGCCAGCCTTCTTCGGACTAGCGGGGGGCATAATGAGCAGTTCTTC | CASLLRTSGGHNEQFF | TRBJ2-1 | many | TRBV2 | TRBD2
TGTGCCAGCTCACCCATGAGTAACTATGGCTACACCTTC | CASSPMSNYGYTF | TRBJ1-2 | many | TRBV18 | .
TGTGCCAGCAGCCACAACGGAGAGCAGTACTTC | CASSHNGEQYF | TRBJ2-7 | many | TRBV5-5 | .
TGTGCCAGCAGTTTAGGAGCGACAGGGCCGGGGGAGCAGTACTTC | CASSLGATGPGEQYF | TRBJ2-7 | once | TRBV27 | TRBD1
TGTGCCAGCAGCTTAATGGGCGGGATGGACACTGAAGCTTTCTTT | CASSLMGGMDTEAFF | TRBJ1-1 | many | TRBV7-3 | .
TGTGCCAGCAGCTTGGGGGGCGGACGGTGGGATGAAGCTTTCTTT | CASSLGGGRWDEAFF | TRBJ1-1 | many | TRBV5-6 | .
TGTGCCAGCACACTTGGGCGGATGAACACTGAAGCTTTCTTT | CASTLGRMNTEAFF | TRBJ1-1 | many | TRBV2 | .
TGTGCCAGCAGCCGAGAGGGTACGGGGAACACTGAAGCTTTCTTT | CASSREGTGNTEAFF | TRBJ1-1 | many | TRBV11-2 | .
TGTGCCAGCAGCCAAGACCGGACAGGGGCGAATGAAAAACTGTTTTTT | CASSQDRTGANEKLFF | TRBJ1-4 | many | TRBV3-1 | TRBD1
TGTGCCAGCAGCCAAGAACGGGGGGTTAGTGAGCAGTTCTTC | CASSQERGVSEQFF | TRBJ2-1 | many | TRBV14 | TRBD2